Following are 23 T cell receptor beta chains from one sample sequenced in a study of spatial heterogeneity in lung cancer. TCRdb re-called the 5' RACE reads through MiXCR, storing one row per CDR3 protein. The table has roughly 82,000 distinct CDR3 sequences, 10% to 15% seen once. Time point in this sample: sample taken at primary tumor resection. Without sorting, whole RNA was sequenced from tumor, nontumor lung or frozen PBMC. The sample in question was PBMCs, obtained at surgery. The receptors originated from a male donor with early-stage non-small cell lung cancer.

In its sample, this clonotype was seen a few times. The genes are TRBV20-1 and TRBJ2-1, with a weak D call TRBD2 (5 bases). V lost 3 bases, J lost 5 bases, and 11 bases lay in between. Germline loops: CDR1 DFQATT, CDR2 SNEGSKA (reference sequence). The CDR3 length is 13 residues. The CDR3 bases are TGCAGTGCTAGGGGCGGGTTCGACAATGAGCAGTTCTTC. Translation: CSARGGFDNEQFF.

The chain combines TRBV25-1 with TRBJ2-1, with 8 bases identical to TRBD2. Germline-derived CDR1 and CDR2 are MGHDK and SYGVNS. The CDR3 has 14 amino acids. V was clipped by 5 bases and J by 7 bases; unmatched bases: 7. CDR3 DNA sequence: TGTGCCAGCAGTAAAGCGGGAGCGAGAAATGAGCAGTTCTTC. It codes for CASSKAGARNEQFF. Supplemented by reference TRBV25-1 and TRBJ2-1, the full variable domain reads EADIYQTPRYLVIGTGKKITLECSQTMGHDKMYWYQQDPGMELHLIHYSYGVNSTEKGDLSSESTVSRIRTEHFPLTLESARPSHTSQYLCASSKAGARNEQFFGPGTRLTVL.

The J gene is TRBJ1-1, the V gene TRBV7-2, with D unclear. Looked up from germline, CDR1 is SGHTA and CDR2 is FQGNSA. CDR3 length: 15 residues. V was shortened by 3 bases and J by 1 base, with 12 bases between the two germline ends. The CDR3 reads CASSFLTDSNTEAFF. CDR3 nucleotides: TGTGCCAGCAGCTTTCTGACGGACTCGAACACTGAAGCTTTCTTT.

This rearrangement joins TRBV20-1 to TRBJ1-3; 7 nucleotides line up with TRBD1. There are 15 residues in the CDR3. Germline CDR1 reads DFQATT; CDR2 reads SNEGSKA (reference sequence). J gave up 4 bases and V 0 bases, and 6 bases lay outside the gene matches. The CDR3: CSARDPRGSGNTIYF. The DNA of the CDR3 is TGCAGTGCTAGAGATCCCAGGGGGAGCGGAAACACCATATATTTT.

This clonotype was seen a handful of times. The V and J genes are TRBV5-1 and TRBJ2-7; 9 nucleotides line up with TRBD1. The CDR3 runs 15 residues. V shed 0 bases, J shed 1 base, and the junction held 2 bases outside the gene matches. CDR1 is SGHRS and CDR2 is YFSETQ in the germline V gene. Written as DNA, the CDR3 is TGCGCCAGCAGCTTGGAGGGACAGGGATCCTACGAGCAGTACTTC. Translating it yields CASSLEGQGSYEQYF.

The V call is TRBV6-6, the J call TRBJ2-3; D may be TRBD1 (5 bases). Trimming removed 6 bases at V and 1 base at J, with 11 bases between. The CDR3 loop spans 14 amino acids. Germline V gives CDR1 MNHNY, CDR2 SVGAGI (reference sequence). CDR3 amino acids: CASRQGGRTDTQYF. CDR3 DNA sequence: TGTGCCAGCAGGCAGGGCGGCCGCACAGATACGCAGTATTTT.

This clonotype occurred many times. The rearrangement links TRBV7-2 to TRBJ2-1; 9 bases line up with TRBD2. Germline V lookup: CDR1 SGHTA, CDR2 FQGNSA. V dropped 2 bases and J dropped 5; count of bases not matched to a gene: 4. The CDR3 totals 15 residues. The CDR3 DNA follows: TGTGCCAGCAGCTTATGGGCGGGGGGGGACAATGAGCAGTTCTTC. Translation gives CASSLWAGGDNEQFF.

This clonotype was seen more than once but under ten times. The chain employs TRBV19 and TRBJ1-2; 7 nucleotides align to TRBD1. The CDR3 totals 15 residues. With V trimmed by 1 base and J by 5 bases, 7 bases remained unmatched. Germline assignment: CDR1 LNHDA and CDR2 SQIVND (reference sequence). CDR3 sequence: CASSIAGTALYGYTF. The DNA of the CDR3 is TGTGCCAGTAGTATAGCAGGGACAGCCTTATATGGCTACACCTTC.

This clonotype was counted between two and nine times. This chain uses TRBV7-2 with TRBJ1-2; D remains ambiguous. Looked up from germline, CDR1 is SGHTA and CDR2 is FQGNSA. CDR3 length: 13 amino acids. Trimming shortened V by 2 bases and J by 5 bases, and 9 bases separated the two germline ends. The DNA for the CDR3 is TGTGCCAGCAGCTTAAGTAGGATATATGGCTACACCTTC. Its protein product is CASSLSRIYGYTF. Full variable domain (outside the CDR3, taken from reference TRBV7-2 and TRBJ1-2): GAGVSQSPSNKVTEKGKDVELRCDPISGHTALYWYRQSLGQGLEFLIYFQGNSAPDKSGLPSDRFSAERTGGSVSTLTIQRTQQEDSAVYLCASSLSRIYGYTFGSGTRLTVV.

The chain employs TRBV20-1 and TRBJ1-3; D gene unclear. Trimming removed 6 bases at V and 0 bases at J, with 6 bases between. From germline, CDR1 is DFQATT and CDR2 SNEGSKA (reference sequence). The CDR3 runs to 12 residues. The CDR3 sequence: CSAHFSGNTIYF. CDR3 coding DNA: TGCAGTGCCCATTTCTCTGGAAACACCATATATTTT.

The sample holds many counts of this clonotype. The chain combines TRBV2 with TRBJ1-2, with 8 bases aligning to TRBD1. The germline V gene has CDR1 SNHLY and CDR2 FYNNEI. V lost 6 bases, J lost 5 bases, and 11 bases stayed unmatched. The CDR3 is 15 residues long. CDR3 amino acids: CASRSGTGFLYGYTF. The CDR3, as DNA: TGTGCCAGCAGGTCCGGGACAGGATTTCTTTATGGCTACACCTTC.

This clonotype was found a few times. This chain joins TRBV7-3 and TRBJ1-2, with D hard to call. V was cut by 2 bases and J by 7 bases, with 2 bases left in between. The CDR3 is 10 amino acids. Germline lookup yields CDR1 SGHTA and CDR2 FQGTGA. CDR3 loop: CASSLFGYTF. The CDR3 nucleotides are TGTGCCAGCAGCTTATTTGGCTACACCTTC.

This clonotype has only a few counts. The chain recombines TRBV6-2 or TRBV6-3 with TRBJ2-1; 7 bases are shared with TRBD1. This CDR3 has 14 amino acids. V shed 7 bases and J 6 bases; nucleotides not matched to a gene: 9. CDR1 is MNHEY and CDR2 is SVGEGT in the germline V gene. CDR3 protein: CASKKGQHLNEQFF. DNA of the CDR3: TGTGCCAGCAAAAAGGGACAGCACCTCAATGAGCAGTTCTTC.

This clonotype has a count of ten or more. This chain connects TRBV29-1 to TRBJ1-1; TRBD1 might be the D (6 bases). The V end lost 4 bases, the J end lost 0 bases, and 12 bases lay between the germline ends. CDR3 length: 14 residues. CDR1 SQVTM and CDR2 ANQGSEA come from the germline V gene. This CDR3 is CSVVAGTLNTEAFF. In DNA form, the CDR3 reads TGCAGCGTTGTAGCCGGGACACTGAACACTGAAGCTTTCTTT.

This chain connects TRBV20-1 to TRBJ1-1; TRBD1 agrees at 7 bases. CDR1 is DFQATT and CDR2 is SNEGSKA in the germline V gene (reference sequence). V dropped 6 bases and J dropped 5; count of bases not matched to a gene: 9. The CDR3 extends over 13 amino acids. This CDR3 is CSARDRVGTEAFF. The CDR3 nucleotides are TGCAGTGCCCGTGACAGGGTAGGGACTGAAGCTTTCTTT.

This clonotype was seen more than once but under ten times. The chain couples TRBV9 to TRBJ2-1, with 10 bases that match TRBD2. Germline CDR1 reads SGDLS; CDR2 reads YYNGEE. With V trimmed by 2 bases and J by 5 bases, 4 bases remained unmatched. The CDR3 covers 15 residues. The DNA of the CDR3 is TGTGCCAGCAGCGTGGGACTAGCGTTAGACAATGAGCAGTTCTTC. It specifies CASSVGLALDNEQFF.

In this sample, this clonotype turned up a few times. The gene calls are TRBV18 and TRBJ2-2; 9 bases are shared with TRBD1. The ends lost 4 bases at V and 6 bases at J; junction bases unmatched: 3. The CDR3 is made up of 14 amino acids. Germline V CDR1 and CDR2: KGHSH, LQKENI. The CDR3 nucleotides read TGTGCCAGCTCACGGACAGGGGAGCCCGGGGAGCTGTTTTTT. Encoded protein: CASSRTGEPGELFF.

The chain carries TRBV29-1 and TRBJ2-3; D is uncertain. CDR3 length equals 14 residues. V was cut by 3 bases and J by 0 bases, with 10 bases left in between. The germline V gene encodes CDR1 SQVTM and CDR2 ANQGSEA. In DNA, the CDR3 is TGCAGCGTTGATACGGCCTCTAGCACAGATACGCAGTATTTT. This translates into CSVDTASSTDTQYF.

This clonotype was picked up a small number of times. J is TRBJ1-2 and V is TRBV7-9, with D possibly matching TRBD1 (5 bases). The length of the CDR3 is 14 residues. Trimming shortened V by 5 bases and J by 6 bases, and 16 bases separated the two germline ends. CDR1 is SEHNR and CDR2 is FQNEAQ in the germline V gene (reference sequence). The CDR3 bases are TGTGCCAGCAGCCCAGACAGAATGGGCAATGGCTACACCTTC. The encoded protein is CASSPDRMGNGYTF.

This clonotype is judged medium-sized. This chain uses TRBV29-1 with TRBJ2-1; TRBD2 is a possible D gene (6 bases). Germline V lookup: CDR1 SQVTM, CDR2 ANQGSEA. CDR3 size: 13 residues. V gave up 6 bases and J gave up 9 bases, with 18 bases separating them. The CDR3 region is CSVGLSGDGEQFF. In DNA, the CDR3 is TGCAGCGTGGGTCTGTCGGGGGACGGTGAGCAGTTCTTC.

The rearrangement links TRBV3-1 to TRBJ1-3; D is unclear. The CDR3 runs 14 residues. Looked up from germline, CDR1 is LGHDT and CDR2 is YNNKEL (reference sequence). Trimming took off 0 bases at V and 2 bases at J, with 5 bases between the two ends. CDR3 protein: CASSQDVAGNTIYF. In DNA form, the CDR3 reads TGTGCCAGCAGCCAAGATGTTGCTGGAAACACCATATATTTT.

In its sample, this clonotype was seen many times. The CDR3 coding sequence is TGTGCCAGCAGCTTCCAGGGGAGCACAGATACGCAGTATTTT. Encoded protein: CASSFQGSTDTQYF. This rearrangement joins TRBV7-3 to TRBJ2-3; D is perhaps TRBD1 (6 bases). The CDR3 extends over 14 amino acids. The germline gives CDR1 SGHTA, CDR2 FQGTGA. Deletions cut 3 bases from V and 0 bases from J, with 7 bases between.

The V gene is TRBV19, the J gene TRBJ2-3; D is ambiguous. The CDR3 contains 14 residues. The V end was cut by 2 bases, the J end by 2 bases, with 8 bases between. The germline V gene encodes CDR1 LNHDA and CDR2 SQIVND (reference sequence). DNA of the CDR3: TGTGCCAGTAGTATACGGCTGTTCACAGATACGCAGTATTTT. Translated: CASSIRLFTDTQYF.